A single sample gave rise to the 14 T cell receptor beta chains below, sequenced in a study of T cell responses to AZD1222 COVID-19 vaccine. Libraries were prepared by immunoSEQ multiplex PCR; TCRdb keeps only in-frame clonotypes and omits some of them. The sample holds some 100,000 clones, about 89% seen once. The sequencing used peripheral blood, collected 28 days after the second AZD1222 dose. These receptors all stem from an adult who received the AZD1222 COVID-19 vaccine.

The gene calls are TRBV5-1 and TRBJ2-7; D is unresolved. There are 13 residues in the CDR3. Germline-derived CDR1 and CDR2 are SGHRS and YFSETQ. Trimming cost V 0 bases and J 0 bases, with 4 bases left between them. The CDR3 DNA follows: TGCGCCAGCAGCTTGGACACCTCCTACGAGCAGTACTTC. Translating gives CASSLDTSYEQYF.

J is TRBJ2-7 and V is TRBV9; a possible D gene is TRBD2 (5 bases). The CDR3 sequence is 16 residues long. Germline values: CDR1 SGDLS, CDR2 YYNGEE. With 4 bases removed from V and 0 bases from J, the gap between germline ends came to 17 bases. CDR3 bases: TGTGCCAGCAGCCCACGAGGGCAGCGGTTCTCCTACGAGCAGTACTTC. Amino acids: CASSPRGQRFSYEQYF.

The gene calls are TRBV19 and TRBJ1-1; D is uncertain. This CDR3 region has 14 residues. CDR1 is LNHDA and CDR2 is SQIVND in the germline V gene (reference sequence). V lost 3 bases, J lost 1 base, and 9 bases lay in between. For the CDR3, the DNA is TGTGCCAGTAGTATTTCGAGGTGGAACACTGAAGCTTTCTTT. Encoded protein: CASSISRWNTEAFF.

The chain combines TRBV24-1 with TRBJ2-1; D tentatively reads TRBD1 or TRBD2 (5 bases each). The V gene's germline CDR1 is KGHDR and CDR2 SFDVKD. This CDR3 spans 16 amino acids. V was cut by 1 base and J by 7 bases, with 16 bases left in between. This CDR3 is CATSDFGQGRGNEQFF. CDR3 nucleotides: TGTGCCACCAGTGATTTCGGGCAGGGTCGGGGAAATGAGCAGTTCTTC.

The chain links TRBV4-1 to TRBJ2-7; possibly TRBD2 for D (5 bases). Trimming took 3 bases from V and 7 from J, leaving 19 bases between them. This CDR3 comprises 15 residues. Germline CDR1 MGHRA, CDR2 YSYEKL. The CDR3 spells CASSQGDMTSGEQYF. The DNA for the CDR3 is TGCGCCAGCAGCCAGGGTGACATGACCTCGGGGGAGCAGTACTTC.

V and J are TRBV15 and TRBJ2-1; D possibly corresponds to TRBD2 (6 bases). The CDR3 extends over 15 amino acids. From germline, CDR1 is LNHNV and CDR2 YYDKDF (reference sequence). Trimming stripped 5 bases from V and 10 bases from J, with 21 bases between. The CDR3 loop reads CATSADTAKREEQFF. The CDR3 bases are TGTGCCACCAGCGCTGACACAGCGAAACGGGAGGAGCAGTTCTTC. The full variable domain, rest sourced from reference TRBV15 and TRBJ2-1, is DAMVIQNPRYQVTQFGKPVTLSCSQTLNHNVMYWYQQKSSQAPKLLFHYYDKDFNNEADTPDNFQSRRPNTSFCFLDIRSPGLGDTAMYLCATSADTAKREEQFFGPGTRLTVL.

This clone was observed once. This chain connects TRBV19 to TRBJ2-2; the match to TRBD1 covers 8 bases. This CDR3 comprises 14 residues. Germline-derived CDR1 and CDR2 are LNHDA and SQIVND (reference sequence). Trimming took 7 bases from V and 5 from J; bases not matched to a gene: 6. The CDR3 loop is CASNFRQGTGELFF. The CDR3, as DNA: TGTGCCAGTAATTTTAGACAGGGGACCGGGGAGCTGTTTTTT.

This clone was seen a handful of times. The rearrangement links TRBV2 to TRBJ1-5, with D perhaps TRBD1 (5 bases). Germline V CDR1 and CDR2: SNHLY, FYNNEI. The CDR3 has 14 amino acids. Between the trimmed V and J ends, which lost 5 bases and 7 bases, there was a span of 15 bases. The CDR3 region is CASSTGTEGQPQHF. The CDR3 DNA sequence: TGTGCCAGCAGTACCGGGACCGAGGGGCAGCCCCAGCATTTT.

The rearrangement links TRBV6-1 to TRBJ2-3, with D possibly being TRBD1 or TRBD2 (5 bases each). The CDR3 contains 15 residues. Germline V gene lookup returns CDR1 MNHNS and CDR2 SASEGT. The V gene lost 2 bases and the J gene lost 6 bases, with 15 bases spanning the gap. The CDR3 nucleotides are TGTGCCAGCAGTGAAACCCCGGGGCCGGGGGATACGCAGTATTTT. It codes for CASSETPGPGDTQYF.

The rearrangement uses TRBV12-1 and TRBJ2-7. TRBV12-1 is termed a pseudogene. The CDR3 length is 12 residues. In DNA form, the CDR3 reads TGTGCCAGCGGGATAATCAAACCCGAGCAGTACTTC. Translating gives CASGIIKPEQYF.

The chain employs TRBV7-4 and TRBJ2-7; D not certain. Trimming took off 3 bases at V and 3 bases at J, with 15 bases between the two ends. Germline values: CDR1 SGHVT, CDR2 SQSDAQ. This CDR3 comprises 15 residues. DNA for the CDR3: TGTGCCAGCAGCTTTTCCCCCCACAAGAACTACGAGCAGTACTTC. The encoded protein is CASSFSPHKNYEQYF. Full variable domain (remainder filled in from reference TRBV7-4 and TRBJ2-7): GAGVSQSPRYKVAKRGRDVALRCDSISGHVTLYWYRQTLGQGSEVLTYSQSDAQRDKSGRPSGRFSAERPERSVSTLKIQRTEQGDSAVYLCASSFSPHKNYEQYFGPGTRLTVT.

The rearrangement uses TRBV30 and TRBJ2-7, with unresolved D. The CDR3 has 11 amino acids. The ends were cut back, 5 bases at V and 3 bases at J, with 8 bases in the middle. Germline CDR1 GTSNPN, CDR2 SVGIG (reference sequence). DNA for the CDR3: TGTGCCTGGTCGACACTCTACGAGCAGTACTTC. Translation gives CAWSTLYEQYF.

Concerning this clone itself: The junction departs from the called germline gene at one end, perhaps through a read error. V and J are TRBV27 and TRBJ1-2; 7 bases line up with TRBD1. The CDR3 runs to 14 residues. The germline gives CDR1 MNHEY, CDR2 SMNVEV (reference sequence). The DNA of the CDR3 is TGTGCCAGCAGTTCCCTAGACAGGGCCTATGGCTACTCCTTC. Protein sequence: CASSSLDRAYGYSF.

This sequence joins TRBV11-1 and TRBJ2-1, with D possibly TRBD2 on 6 matching bases. Germline CDR1 SGHAT, CDR2 FQDESV (reference sequence). CDR3 length equals 15 residues. V was shortened by 5 bases and J by 7 bases, with 18 bases between the two germline ends. The CDR3 reads CASSPTPGESNEQFF. CDR3 DNA sequence: TGTGCCAGCAGCCCCACGCCGGGGGAGTCGAATGAGCAGTTCTTC.